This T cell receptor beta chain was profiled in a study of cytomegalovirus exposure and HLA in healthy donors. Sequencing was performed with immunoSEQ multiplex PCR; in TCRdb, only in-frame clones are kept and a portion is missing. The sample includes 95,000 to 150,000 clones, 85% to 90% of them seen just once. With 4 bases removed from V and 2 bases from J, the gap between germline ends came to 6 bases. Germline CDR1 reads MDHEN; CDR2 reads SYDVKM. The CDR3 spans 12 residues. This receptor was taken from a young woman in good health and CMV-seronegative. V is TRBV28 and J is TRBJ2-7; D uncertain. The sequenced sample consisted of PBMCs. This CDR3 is CASSSPPYEQYF. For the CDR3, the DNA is TGTGCCAGCAGTTCCCCTCCCTACGAGCAGTACTTC. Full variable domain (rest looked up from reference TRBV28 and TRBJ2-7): DVKVTQSSRYLVKRTGEKVFLECVQDMDHENMFWYRQDPGLGLRLIYFSYDVKMKEKGDIPEGYSVSREKKERFSLILESASTNQTSMYLCASSSPPYEQYFGPGTRLTVT.